This T cell receptor (beta chain) is drawn from a study of cytomegalovirus exposure and HLA in healthy donors. Study-level findings and limits: TCR beta sequences numbering roughly 18,000 were associated with HLA alleles at 0.05 false discovery rate in a later analysis. Reports described diagnosis of cytomegalovirus status by the classifier as highly specific and sensitive. DRB1 had the most TCR associations and HLA-C the fewest, a later analysis found, with rates varying by HLA locus. Likely technical artifact: a cluster of highly shared sequence variants.

The PCR ran on 60 Vbeta and 13 Jbeta primers. Profiled with immunoSEQ multiplex PCR; TCRdb holds only in-frame clones, not every one. The sample comprises approximately 110,000 clones, around 63% of which are singletons, and approximately 3% rests with the top ten. Notes on this clone: Its antigen is not identified.

Trimming pared 2 bases from V and 4 bases from J, leaving 6 bases between. This CDR3 region has 13 residues. CDR1 is SGHNT and CDR2 is YENEEA in the germline V gene. V usage is TRBV11-3 and J usage is TRBJ1-5; D remains unclear. The clonotype was recovered from a man aged 30-40 years in good health and CMV-seronegative. The sequenced sample was PBMCs. The CDR3 region is CASSLRSNQPQHF. The CDR3 DNA is TGTGCCAGCAGCTTAAGGAGTAATCAGCCCCAGCATTTT.